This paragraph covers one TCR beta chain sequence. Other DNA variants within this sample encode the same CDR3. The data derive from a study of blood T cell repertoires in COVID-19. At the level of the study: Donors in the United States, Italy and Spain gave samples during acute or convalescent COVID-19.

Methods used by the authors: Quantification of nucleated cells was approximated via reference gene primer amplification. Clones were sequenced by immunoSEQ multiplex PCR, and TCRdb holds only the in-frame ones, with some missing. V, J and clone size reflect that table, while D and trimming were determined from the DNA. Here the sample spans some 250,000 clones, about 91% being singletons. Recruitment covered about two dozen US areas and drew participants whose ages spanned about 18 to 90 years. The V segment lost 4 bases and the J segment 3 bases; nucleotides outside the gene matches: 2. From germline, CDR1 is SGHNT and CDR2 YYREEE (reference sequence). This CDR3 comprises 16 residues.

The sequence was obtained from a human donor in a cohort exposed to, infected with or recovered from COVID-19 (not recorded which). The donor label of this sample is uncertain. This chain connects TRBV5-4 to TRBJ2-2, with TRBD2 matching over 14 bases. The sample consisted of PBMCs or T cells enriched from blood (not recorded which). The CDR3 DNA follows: TGTGCCAGCAGCCTGGGACTAGCGGGGGACACCGGGGAGCTGTTTTTT. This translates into CASSLGLAGDTGELFF.